The 29 T cell receptor beta chains reported below all come from one sample, sequenced in a study of T cell responses to AZD1222 COVID-19 vaccine. Produced via immunoSEQ multiplex PCR; TCRdb's table is partial and in-frame only. Of some 130,000 clones in the sample, about 90% are singletons; the top ten hold roughly 2%. Material: peripheral blood, obtained on day 0 of AZD1222 vaccination. Source of these receptors: an adult in good health.

In DNA, the CDR3 is TGTGCCAGCAGACAGAGGGGCGTAGCTCAGCCCCAGCATTTT. Its translation: CASRQRGVAQPQHF. This chain uses TRBV27 with TRBJ1-5; possible D gene TRBD1, 5 bases. There are 14 residues in the CDR3. V shed 6 bases and J shed 6 bases, with 15 bases lying between them. CDR1 and CDR2 from the germline V gene are MNHEY and SMNVEV (reference sequence).

This chain connects TRBV11-2 to TRBJ1-3; D call uncertain. Germline values: CDR1 SGHAT, CDR2 FQNNGV. This CDR3 is built from 18 residues. Trimming pared 4 bases from V and 0 bases from J, leaving 19 bases between. The CDR3 here is CASSSPRSVWNSGNTIYF. The DNA of the CDR3 is TGTGCCAGCAGCTCCCCGAGGAGCGTATGGAACTCTGGAAACACCATATATTTT.

V and J are TRBV5-1 and TRBJ2-7, with TRBD2 identical over 7 bases. V was pared by 4 bases and J by 1 base, with 14 bases of the junction left unmatched. From germline, CDR1 is SGHRS and CDR2 YFSETQ. CDR3 length: 17 amino acids. In DNA, the CDR3 is TGCGCCAGCAGCCCGGAAGGGAGGGGAGGGCCATCCTACGAGCAGTACTTC. Protein: CASSPEGRGGPSYEQYF. Based on the CDR3 plus reference TRBV5-1 and TRBJ2-7, the full variable domain is KAGVTQTPRYLIKTRGQQVTLSCSPISGHRSVSWYQQTPGQGLQFLFEYFSETQRNKGNFPGRFSGRQFSNSRSEMNVSTLELGDSALYLCASSPEGRGGPSYEQYFGPGTRLTVT.

The chain has TRBV7-2 and TRBJ1-4, with unresolved D. CDR1 and CDR2 from the germline V gene are SGHTA and FQGNSA. V was cut by 1 base and J by 6 bases, with 9 bases left in between. The CDR3 loop spans 14 amino acids. The DNA for the CDR3 is TGTGCCAGCAGCTTAGGGCGCAGATATGAAAAACTGTTTTTT. Its protein is CASSLGRRYEKLFF.

The chain employs TRBV28 and TRBJ1-5; 7 bases map to TRBD1. V was clipped by 5 bases and J by 4 bases; unmatched bases: 8. CDR3 length equals 15 residues. Germline loops: CDR1 MDHEN, CDR2 SYDVKM. In DNA, the CDR3 is TGTGCCAGCAGTCCATCCAGGGGGTGGAATCAGCCCCAGCATTTT. It codes for CASSPSRGWNQPQHF.

The chain is built from TRBV30 and TRBJ1-5, with 8 positions matching TRBD1. The length of the CDR3 is 18 residues. Trimming at V came to 0 bases and at J to 1 base, leaving 11 bases not matched to a gene. Germline lookup yields CDR1 GTSNPN and CDR2 SVGIG (reference sequence). CDR3 sequence reads: CAWSVGTGDGESNQPQHF. The CDR3 DNA reads as TGTGCCTGGAGTGTGGGGACAGGTGACGGGGAAAGCAATCAGCCCCAGCATTTT.

The chain has TRBV6-5 and TRBJ2-1; TRBD2 aligns across 7 bases. CDR3 size: 12 residues. Germline loops: CDR1 MNHEY, CDR2 SVGAGI. J was trimmed by 14 bases and V by 8 bases; bases with no gene match: 12. DNA for the CDR3: TGTGCCAGCCGGGGGGAAATGGACGAGGAGTTCTTC. Encoded protein: CASRGEMDEEFF.

V usage is TRBV5-6 and J usage is TRBJ2-5, with unresolved D. The V gene lost 4 bases and the J gene lost 5 bases, with 6 bases spanning the gap. The V gene's germline CDR1 is SGHDT and CDR2 YYEEEE. The CDR3 covers 11 residues. CDR3 region: CASSLRETQYF. The CDR3 nucleotides read TGTGCCAGCAGCCTTAGGGAGACCCAGTACTTC. The complete variable domain, with remaining parts taken from reference TRBV5-6 and TRBJ2-5, reads DAGVTQSPTHLIKTRGQQVTLRCSPKSGHDTVSWYQQALGQGPQFIFQYYEEEERQRGNFPDRFSGHQFPNYSSELNVNALLLGDSALYLCASSLRETQYFGPGTRLLVL.

The genes are TRBV5-1 and TRBJ2-7; 12 bases agree with TRBD1. The CDR3 covers 14 residues. The V gene's germline CDR1 is SGHRS and CDR2 YFSETQ. J was trimmed by 6 bases and V by 6 bases; bases with no gene match: 7. CDR3 in amino acids: CASMAGTGGGEQYF. The CDR3, as DNA: TGCGCCAGCATGGCCGGGACAGGGGGCGGCGAGCAGTACTTC.

CDR3 sequence: CAIQEQREQFF. The CDR3 DNA reads TGTGCCATCCAAGAGCAACGAGAGCAGTTCTTC. The chain has TRBV10-3 and TRBJ2-1, with D unclear. The CDR3 covers 11 residues. Germline CDR1 reads ENHRY; CDR2 reads SYGVKD. V was pared by 8 bases and J by 10 bases, with 12 bases between.

The chain is built from TRBV7-8 and TRBJ1-4, with D uncertain. Germline values: CDR1 SGHVS, CDR2 FQNEAQ. Between the trimmed V and J ends, which lost 1 base and 5 bases, there was a span of 5 bases. The CDR3 has 13 amino acids. CDR3 amino acids: CASSLDRNEKLFF. CDR3 in DNA: TGTGCCAGCAGCTTAGATAGAAATGAAAAACTGTTTTTT.

The V and J genes are TRBV19 and TRBJ1-4; 8 nucleotides match TRBD1. J was trimmed by 0 bases and V by 2 bases; bases with no gene match: 8. Per the germline V gene, CDR1 is LNHDA and CDR2 is SQIVND (reference sequence). The CDR3 has 18 amino acids. This CDR3 reads CASSIWTGLATTNEKLFF. For the CDR3, the DNA is TGTGCCAGTAGTATATGGACAGGGTTAGCTACAACTAATGAAAAACTGTTTTTT. The whole variable domain, filled in from reference TRBV19 and TRBJ1-4, reads DGGITQSPKYLFRKEGQNVTLSCEQNLNHDAMYWYRQDPGQGLRLIYYSQIVNDFQKGDIAEGYSVSREKKESFPLTVTSAQKNPTAFYLCASSIWTGLATTNEKLFFGSGTQLSVL.

The chain is built from TRBV5-1 and TRBJ1-6; D unclear. The CDR3 runs 14 residues. Germline V CDR1 and CDR2: SGHRS, YFSETQ. V dropped 0 bases and J dropped 5 bases, with 6 bases sitting between them. CDR3 amino acids: CASSLGANNSPLHF. DNA for the CDR3: TGCGCCAGCAGCTTGGGAGCGAATAATTCACCCCTCCACTTT.

The chain couples TRBV6-4 to TRBJ2-1; TRBD2 agrees at 11 bases. Germline CDR1 reads MRHNA; CDR2 reads SNTAGT. The CDR3 consists of 15 residues. V lost 6 bases, J lost 4 bases, and 5 bases stayed unmatched. The CDR3 nucleotides read TGTGCCAGCAGAGGGACTAGCGGAGAGTACAATGAGCAGTTCTTC. Its translation is CASRGTSGEYNEQFF.

V gene TRBV19 combines with J gene TRBJ1-5, with D unresolved. This CDR3 has 21 residues. The V end lost 6 bases, the J end lost 0 bases, and 30 bases lay between the germline ends. The V gene's germline CDR1 is LNHDA and CDR2 SQIVND (reference sequence). This CDR3 reads CASRLLGKEDSRYYSNQPQHF. For the CDR3, the DNA is TGTGCCAGTAGGCTCCTCGGCAAGGAGGACTCCAGATATTATAGCAATCAGCCCCAGCATTTT.

The rearrangement uses TRBV28 and TRBJ2-7, with TRBD1 matching 10 bases. The CDR3 contains 14 residues. Germline CDR1 reads MDHEN; CDR2 reads SYDVKM. Trimming took 3 bases from V and 1 from J; bases not matched to a gene: 0. CDR3 residues: CASSLGQGSYEQYF. The CDR3 region has the DNA TGTGCCAGCAGTTTGGGACAGGGGTCCTACGAGCAGTACTTC.

This chain uses TRBV4-3 with TRBJ1-2; no clear D. This CDR3 spans 16 amino acids. Trimming shortened V by 1 base and J by 4 bases, and 16 bases separated the two germline ends. CDR1 is LGHNA and CDR2 is YSLEER in the germline V gene. CDR3 nucleotides: TGCGCCAGCAGCCAAGTGGCCTTACCGGAGCTCTATGGCTACACCTTC. Amino acids: CASSQVALPELYGYTF.

This clone was detected a few times. The CDR3 spells CASSQTRTSWAQVADTQYF. The CDR3 DNA reads TGTGCCAGCAGCCAGACCAGGACGAGTTGGGCCCAGGTCGCAGATACGCAGTATTTT. This chain connects TRBV14 to TRBJ2-3; the D is unclear. CDR3 length: 19 residues. Germline V CDR1 and CDR2: SGHDN, FVKESK. The V gene lost 3 bases and the J gene lost 4 bases, with 26 bases spanning the gap.

The genes are TRBV6-2 or TRBV6-3 and TRBJ2-1; a possible D gene is TRBD2 (5 bases). V lost 1 base and J lost 7, with 20 bases in between. The length of the CDR3 is 17 residues. Germline values: CDR1 MNHEY, CDR2 SVGEGT. The CDR3 DNA reads TGTGCCAGCAGTTACTACCCAGCACTAGTAGGTCAAAATGAGCAGTTCTTC. Its translation is CASSYYPALVGQNEQFF.

The chain is built from TRBV7-9 and TRBJ2-1; D possibly matches TRBD1 or TRBD2 (5 bases each). Trimming shortened V by 4 bases and J by 3 bases, and 13 bases separated the two germline ends. There are 15 residues in the CDR3. Per germline, CDR1 SEHNR and CDR2 FQNEAQ (reference sequence). The CDR3 reads CASSYRDVLYNEQFF. CDR3 DNA sequence: TGTGCCAGCAGCTACCGGGACGTCCTCTACAATGAGCAGTTCTTC.

J is TRBJ2-7 and V is TRBV28; D possibly corresponds to TRBD2 (5 bases). CDR3 length: 13 amino acids. Germline V gives CDR1 MDHEN, CDR2 SYDVKM. The ends were cut back, 9 bases at V and 0 bases at J, with 12 bases in the middle. The CDR3 nucleotides read TGTGCCAGTCTACACCGGGACTCCTACGAGCAGTACTTC. This encodes CASLHRDSYEQYF.

The chain uses TRBV19 and TRBJ1-2; D is unclear. Germline CDR1 and CDR2: LNHDA and SQIVND (reference sequence). The CDR3 is 15 amino acids. V shed 2 bases and J shed 0 bases, with 10 bases lying between them. The CDR3 loop reads CASSIRVVSNYGYTF. The CDR3 region has the DNA TGTGCCAGTAGTATAAGAGTTGTTTCTAACTATGGCTACACCTTC.

DNA of the CDR3: TGCGCCAGCAGCTTGGTTTCCCAGAACACTGAAGCTTTCTTT. It yields the protein CASSLVSQNTEAFF. This chain joins TRBV5-1 and TRBJ1-1; D uncertain. Trimming shortened V by 0 bases and J by 1 base, and 7 bases separated the two germline ends. Germline V gives CDR1 SGHRS, CDR2 YFSETQ. This CDR3 has 14 residues. Drawing the rest from reference TRBV5-1 and TRBJ1-1, the complete variable domain is KAGVTQTPRYLIKTRGQQVTLSCSPISGHRSVSWYQQTPGQGLQFLFEYFSETQRNKGNFPGRFSGRQFSNSRSEMNVSTLELGDSALYLCASSLVSQNTEAFFGQGTRLTVV.

The genes are TRBV27 and TRBJ2-2, with no clear D. Deletions cut 2 bases from V and 5 bases from J, with 9 bases between. The CDR3 sequence is 14 residues long. Looked up from germline, CDR1 is MNHEY and CDR2 is SMNVEV (reference sequence). The CDR3: CASSLNQVTGELFF. CDR3 nucleotide sequence: TGTGCCAGCAGTTTAAACCAGGTGACCGGGGAGCTGTTTTTT.

This clone has only a few counts. The gene calls are TRBV6-5 and TRBJ1-5, with a weak D call TRBD1 (5 bases). V lost 5 bases, J lost 3 bases, and 11 bases lay in between. Germline V gene sequence: CDR1 MNHEY, CDR2 SVGAGI. The CDR3 has 14 amino acids. CDR3 nucleotide sequence: TGTGCCAGCAGTCCAGGGAACCTCAATCAGCCCCAGCATTTT. Residues: CASSPGNLNQPQHF.

The genes are TRBV3-1 (or the pseudogene TRBV3-2) and TRBJ1-3, with D hard to call. The germline V and J ends were trimmed by 0 bases and 0 bases, with 12 bases remaining between them. The CDR3 runs 17 residues. CDR1 is LGHDT, CDR2 YNNKEL, per germline (reference sequence). CDR3 amino acids: CASSQDLRPSSGNTIYF. The CDR3 region has the DNA TGTGCCAGCAGCCAAGATCTGAGGCCGTCCTCTGGAAACACCATATATTTT.

The chain couples TRBV5-1 to TRBJ2-5; 13 positions agree with TRBD2. The CDR3 totals 15 residues. CDR1 is SGHRS and CDR2 is YFSETQ in the germline V gene. The V gene end was trimmed by 4 bases and the J gene end by 5 bases; junction bases not matched to a gene: 5. CDR3: CASSTELAGGETQYF. CDR3 DNA sequence: TGCGCCAGCAGCACGGAACTAGCGGGAGGGGAGACCCAGTACTTC.

This sequence joins TRBV28 and TRBJ1-2, with D unclear. Germline CDR1 reads MDHEN; CDR2 reads SYDVKM. V was clipped by 5 bases and J by 8 bases, with 15 bases between them. The CDR3 spans 13 residues. The CDR3, as DNA: TGTGCCAGCAGTCCCCCCGGGGTGGAAGGCTACACCTTC. It codes for CASSPPGVEGYTF.

This sequence joins TRBV7-2 and TRBJ1-4; D call uncertain. This CDR3 contains 13 residues. CDR1 and CDR2 from the germline V gene are SGHTA and FQGNSA. V shed 5 bases and J shed 8 bases, with 12 bases lying between them. The chain's CDR3 is CASSGDGAEKLFF. The DNA for the CDR3 is TGTGCCAGCAGCGGCGACGGCGCCGAAAAACTGTTTTTT.